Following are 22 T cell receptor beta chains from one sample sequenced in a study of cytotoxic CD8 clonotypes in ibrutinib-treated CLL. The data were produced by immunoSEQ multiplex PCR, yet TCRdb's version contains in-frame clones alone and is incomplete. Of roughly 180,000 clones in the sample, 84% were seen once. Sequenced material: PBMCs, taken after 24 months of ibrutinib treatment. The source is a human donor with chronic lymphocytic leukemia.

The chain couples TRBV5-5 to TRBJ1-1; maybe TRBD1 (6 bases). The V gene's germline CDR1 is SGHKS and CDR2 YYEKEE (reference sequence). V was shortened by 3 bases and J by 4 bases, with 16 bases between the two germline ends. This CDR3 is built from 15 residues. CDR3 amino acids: CASSSNSGTSTEAFF. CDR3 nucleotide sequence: TGTGCCAGCAGCTCAAATTCCGGGACAAGCACTGAAGCTTTCTTT.

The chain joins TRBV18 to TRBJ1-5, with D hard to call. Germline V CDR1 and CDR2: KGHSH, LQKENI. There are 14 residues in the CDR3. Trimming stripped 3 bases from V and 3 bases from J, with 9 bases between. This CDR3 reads CASSPHRDNQPQHF. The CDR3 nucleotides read TGTGCCAGCTCACCCCACAGAGACAATCAGCCCCAGCATTTT.

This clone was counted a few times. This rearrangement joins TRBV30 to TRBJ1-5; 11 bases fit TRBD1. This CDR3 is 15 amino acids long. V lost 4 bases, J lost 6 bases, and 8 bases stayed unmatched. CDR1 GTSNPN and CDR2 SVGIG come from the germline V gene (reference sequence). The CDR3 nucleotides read TGTGCCTGGACCGTCGGACAGGGGGCCACTCAGCCCCAGCATTTT. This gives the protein CAWTVGQGATQPQHF.

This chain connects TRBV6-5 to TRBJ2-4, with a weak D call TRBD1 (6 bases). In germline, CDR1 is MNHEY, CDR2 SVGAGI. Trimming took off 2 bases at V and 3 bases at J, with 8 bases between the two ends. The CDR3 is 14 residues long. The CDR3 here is CASSYDRNKNIQYF. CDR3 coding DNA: TGTGCCAGCAGTTACGACAGGAACAAAAACATTCAGTACTTC.

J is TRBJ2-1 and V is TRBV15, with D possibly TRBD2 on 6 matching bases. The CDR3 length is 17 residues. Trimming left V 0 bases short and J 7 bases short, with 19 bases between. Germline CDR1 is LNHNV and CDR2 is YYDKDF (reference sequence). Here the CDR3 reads CATSRDAGRIVGNEQFF. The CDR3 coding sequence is TGTGCCACCAGCAGAGATGCGGGGAGGATTGTGGGGAATGAGCAGTTCTTC.

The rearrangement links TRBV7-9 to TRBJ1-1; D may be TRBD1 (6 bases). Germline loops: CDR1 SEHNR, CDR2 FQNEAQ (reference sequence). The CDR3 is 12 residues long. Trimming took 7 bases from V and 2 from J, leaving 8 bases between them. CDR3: CASKTGNTEAFF. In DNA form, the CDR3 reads TGTGCCAGCAAGACAGGAAACACTGAAGCTTTCTTT.

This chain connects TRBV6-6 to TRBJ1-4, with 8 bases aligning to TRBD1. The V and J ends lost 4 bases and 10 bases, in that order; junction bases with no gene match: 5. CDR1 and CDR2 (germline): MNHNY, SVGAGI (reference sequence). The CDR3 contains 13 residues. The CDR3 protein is CASSLLTGVKLFF. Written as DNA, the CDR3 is TGTGCCAGCAGTTTATTGACAGGGGTAAAACTGTTTTTT.

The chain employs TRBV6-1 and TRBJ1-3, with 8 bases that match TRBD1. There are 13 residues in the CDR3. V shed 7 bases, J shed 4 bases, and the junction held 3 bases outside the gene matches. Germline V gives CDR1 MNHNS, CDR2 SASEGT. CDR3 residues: CASTRTGGNTIYF. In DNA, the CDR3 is TGTGCCAGCACCCGGACAGGGGGAAACACCATATATTTT.

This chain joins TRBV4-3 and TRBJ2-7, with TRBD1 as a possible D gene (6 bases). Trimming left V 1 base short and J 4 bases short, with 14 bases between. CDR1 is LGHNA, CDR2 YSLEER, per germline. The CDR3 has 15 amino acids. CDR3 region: CASSQGGRANYEQYF. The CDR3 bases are TGCGCCAGCAGCCAAGGGGGGCGGGCCAATTACGAGCAGTACTTC.

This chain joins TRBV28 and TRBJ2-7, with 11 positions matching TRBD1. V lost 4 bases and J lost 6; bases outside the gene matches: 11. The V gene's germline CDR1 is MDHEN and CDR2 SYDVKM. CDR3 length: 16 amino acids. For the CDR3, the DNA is TGTGCCAGCAGTTCTATCGTACCGGGACAGGGGGGCGAGCAGTACTTC. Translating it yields CASSSIVPGQGGEQYF.

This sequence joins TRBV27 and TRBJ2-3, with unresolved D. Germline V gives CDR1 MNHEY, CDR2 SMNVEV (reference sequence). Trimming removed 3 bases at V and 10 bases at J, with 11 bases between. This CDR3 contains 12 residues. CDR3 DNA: TGTGCCAGCAGTTTGTGGGGTGCCGCGCAGTATTTT. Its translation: CASSLWGAAQYF.

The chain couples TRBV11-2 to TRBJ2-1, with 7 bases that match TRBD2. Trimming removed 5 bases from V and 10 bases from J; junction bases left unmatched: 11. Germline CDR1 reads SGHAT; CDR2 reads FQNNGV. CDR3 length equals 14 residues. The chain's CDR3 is CASSPLAVSEEQFF. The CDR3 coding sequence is TGTGCCAGCAGCCCCCTAGCGGTTTCGGAGGAGCAGTTCTTC. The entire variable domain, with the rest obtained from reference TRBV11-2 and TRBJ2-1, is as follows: EAGVAQSPRYKIIEKRQSVAFWCNPISGHATLYWYQQILGQGPKLLIQFQNNGVVDDSQLPKDRFSAERLKGVDSTLKIQPAKLEDSAVYLCASSPLAVSEEQFFGPGTRLTVL.

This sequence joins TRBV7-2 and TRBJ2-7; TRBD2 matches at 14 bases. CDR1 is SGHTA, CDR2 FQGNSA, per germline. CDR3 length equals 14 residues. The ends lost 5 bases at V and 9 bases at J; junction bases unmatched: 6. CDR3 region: CASSPGLAGVAQYF. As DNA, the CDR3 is TGTGCCAGCAGCCCGGGACTAGCGGGAGTCGCGCAGTACTTC.

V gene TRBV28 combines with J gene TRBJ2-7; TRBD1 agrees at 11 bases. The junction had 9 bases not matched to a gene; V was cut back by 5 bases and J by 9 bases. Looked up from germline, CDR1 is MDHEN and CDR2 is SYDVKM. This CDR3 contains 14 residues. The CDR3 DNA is TGTGCCAGCAGTCCGGGGACAGGGGGGTTATTGCAGTACTTC. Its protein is CASSPGTGGLLQYF. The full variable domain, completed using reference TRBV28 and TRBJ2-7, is DVKVTQSSRYLVKRTGEKVFLECVQDMDHENMFWYRQDPGLGLRLIYFSYDVKMKEKGDIPEGYSVSREKKERFSLILESASTNQTSMYLCASSPGTGGLLQYFGPGTRLTVT.

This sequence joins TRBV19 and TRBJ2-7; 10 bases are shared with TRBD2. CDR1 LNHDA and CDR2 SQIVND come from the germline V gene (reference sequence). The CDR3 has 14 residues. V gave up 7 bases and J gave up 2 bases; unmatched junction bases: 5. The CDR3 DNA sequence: TGTGCCAGTACTAGGACTAGCGGAACCTACGAGCAGTACTTC. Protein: CASTRTSGTYEQYF.

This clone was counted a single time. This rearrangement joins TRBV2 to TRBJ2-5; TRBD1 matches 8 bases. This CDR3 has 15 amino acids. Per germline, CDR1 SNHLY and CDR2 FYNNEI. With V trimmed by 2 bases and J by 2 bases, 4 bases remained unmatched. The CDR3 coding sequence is TGTGCCAGCAGTGAATGGACAGGGTTTCAAGAGACCCAGTACTTC. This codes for CASSEWTGFQETQYF.

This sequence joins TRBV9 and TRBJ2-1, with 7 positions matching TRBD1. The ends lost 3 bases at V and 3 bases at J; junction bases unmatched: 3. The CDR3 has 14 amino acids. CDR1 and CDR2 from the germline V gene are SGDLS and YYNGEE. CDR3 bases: TGTGCCAGCAGCGCCAGGGGGAGCTACAATGAGCAGTTCTTC. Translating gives CASSARGSYNEQFF.

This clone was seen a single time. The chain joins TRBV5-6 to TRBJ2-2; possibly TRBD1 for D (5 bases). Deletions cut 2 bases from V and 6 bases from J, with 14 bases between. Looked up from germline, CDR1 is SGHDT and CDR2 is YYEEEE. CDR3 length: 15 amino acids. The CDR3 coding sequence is TGTGCCAGCAGCTTTCAAGGAAGGGGCCCCGGGGAGCTGTTTTTT. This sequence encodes CASSFQGRGPGELFF.

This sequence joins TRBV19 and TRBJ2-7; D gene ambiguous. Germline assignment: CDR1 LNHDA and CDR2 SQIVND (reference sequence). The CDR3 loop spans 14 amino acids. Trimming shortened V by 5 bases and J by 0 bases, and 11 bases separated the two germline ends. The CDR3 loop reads CASSGQTSSYEQYF. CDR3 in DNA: TGTGCCAGTAGTGGTCAAACCTCCTCCTACGAGCAGTACTTC.

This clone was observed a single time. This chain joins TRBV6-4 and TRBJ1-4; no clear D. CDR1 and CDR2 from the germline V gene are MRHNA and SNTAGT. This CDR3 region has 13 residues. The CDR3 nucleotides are TGTGCAAGCGCTAGTGACGCTGGGTACAAAGTGTTTTTT. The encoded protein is CASASDAGYKVFF.

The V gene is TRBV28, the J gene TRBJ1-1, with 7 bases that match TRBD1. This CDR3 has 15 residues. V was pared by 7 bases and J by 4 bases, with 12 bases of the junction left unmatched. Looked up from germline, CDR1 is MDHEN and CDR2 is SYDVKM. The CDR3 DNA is TGTGCCAGCACTAAGACAGGGATTTTGAGCACTGAAGCTTTCTTT. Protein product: CASTKTGILSTEAFF. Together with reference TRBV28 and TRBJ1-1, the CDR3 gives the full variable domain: DVKVTQSSRYLVKRTGEKVFLECVQDMDHENMFWYRQDPGLGLRLIYFSYDVKMKEKGDIPEGYSVSREKKERFSLILESASTNQTSMYLCASTKTGILSTEAFFGQGTRLTVV.

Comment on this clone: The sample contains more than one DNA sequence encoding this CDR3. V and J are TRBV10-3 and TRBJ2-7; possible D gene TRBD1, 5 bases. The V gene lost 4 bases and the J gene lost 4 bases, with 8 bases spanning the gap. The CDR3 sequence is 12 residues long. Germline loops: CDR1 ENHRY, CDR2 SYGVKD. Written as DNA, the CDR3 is TGTGCCATCAGTGCCAGGGAATACGAGCAGTACTTC. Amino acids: CAISAREYEQYF.